The rows below give T cell receptor beta chains drawn from one sample of a study of T-cell memory formation after mild COVID-19. Each CDR3 protein gets one entry after TCRdb re-called the 5' RACE reads with MiXCR. Among approximately 430,000 distinct CDR3 sequences, less than 25% were seen once, and the ten largest hold around 13%. Specimen: PBMCs or a T cell subset sorted from them (not recorded which). The source of these receptors is an adult woman who had mild COVID-19 (a few samples of this study predate the infection). Cell type and time point are not known. Each CDR3 is given with its conserved first and last residue. Fields, in order: clone size, J gene, V gene, CDR3 protein. Clone sizes are given selectively: once, few, many, or a class where the clone is expanded.

many	TRBJ2-7	TRBV10-3	CAISEPSYEQYF
many	TRBJ1-1	TRBV12-3/TRBV12-4	CASSYLRVRGLNTEAFF
few	TRBJ2-2	TRBV6-2/TRBV6-3	CASTLAGGTGELFF
NA	TRBJ2-7	TRBV12-3/TRBV12-4	CASSLPTGTSGSYEQYF
few	TRBJ2-1	TRBV6-2/TRBV6-3	CASSSQNLAGGPRNEQFF
NA	TRBJ2-2	TRBV2	CASSILPGNTGELFF
NA	TRBJ2-5	TRBV6-5	CASRYDRGHQETQYF
NA	TRBJ1-5	TRBV18	CASSPPGGSNQPQHF
few	TRBJ2-3	TRBV20-1	CSGTSGTLTDTQYF
NA	TRBJ2-7	TRBV5-1	CASSPGDRVAWEQYF
NA	TRBJ1-1	TRBV9	CASSVKSGNTEAFF
few	TRBJ1-5	TRBV6-2/TRBV6-3	CASNSGPLGEPQHF
NA	TRBJ2-1	TRBV5-1	CASSLGIQSSYNEQFF
few	TRBJ1-1	TRBV9	CASSVGDRGYTEAFF
NA	TRBJ1-1	TRBV20-1	CSAASGGAGNTEAFF
few	TRBJ2-7	TRBV19	CASSTRTDPYEQYF
NA	TRBJ2-7	TRBV5-1	CASSLGQGGSPLREQYF
NA	TRBJ2-7	TRBV20-1	CSARDGARTYEQYF
NA	TRBJ1-2	TRBV15	CATSRDHYGGYTF
few	TRBJ2-5	TRBV9	CASSARGAFQETQYF
once	TRBJ2-1	TRBV12-3/TRBV12-4	CASQTGVINEQFF
NA	TRBJ2-1	TRBV7-9	CASSDRDIKKQFF
few	TRBJ1-6	TRBV5-1	CASTGDGYNSPLHF
NA	TRBJ1-1	TRBV6-2/TRBV6-3	CASSLGASAFF
NA	TRBJ2-5	TRBV29-1	CSVVASGRETQYF
few	TRBJ2-7	TRBV29-1	CSVNGGFLYEQYF
few	TRBJ1-1	TRBV7-2	CASSLLGVGESSLYFF
NA	TRBJ2-3	TRBV10-3	CAISGGSSGRTDTQYF
few	TRBJ1-2	TRBV15	CATSRDSFRGEYGYTF
few	TRBJ2-1	TRBV11-2	CASSPGPLAGNEQFF
few	TRBJ2-5	TRBV12-3/TRBV12-4	CASRGTGEETQYF
NA	TRBJ2-3	TRBV7-3	CASSHTEGTQYF
once	TRBJ1-6	TRBV7-2	CASSLVRVNSPLHF
NA	TRBJ1-5	TRBV6-1	CASRYISNQPQHF
NA	TRBJ2-3	TRBV24-1	CATQLTLAGTDTQYF
NA	TRBJ2-3	TRBV6-2/TRBV6-3	CASTRTGKSTDTQYF
few	TRBJ2-1	TRBV4-2	CASSHPGESFNEQFF
NA	TRBJ1-2	TRBV7-9	CASSRDRETGYTF
NA	TRBJ2-2	TRBV30	CAWRSVKDRAGELFF
few	TRBJ1-2	TRBV29-1	CSTQGTAANYGYTF
few	TRBJ2-1	TRBV29-1	CSVSKYNEQFF